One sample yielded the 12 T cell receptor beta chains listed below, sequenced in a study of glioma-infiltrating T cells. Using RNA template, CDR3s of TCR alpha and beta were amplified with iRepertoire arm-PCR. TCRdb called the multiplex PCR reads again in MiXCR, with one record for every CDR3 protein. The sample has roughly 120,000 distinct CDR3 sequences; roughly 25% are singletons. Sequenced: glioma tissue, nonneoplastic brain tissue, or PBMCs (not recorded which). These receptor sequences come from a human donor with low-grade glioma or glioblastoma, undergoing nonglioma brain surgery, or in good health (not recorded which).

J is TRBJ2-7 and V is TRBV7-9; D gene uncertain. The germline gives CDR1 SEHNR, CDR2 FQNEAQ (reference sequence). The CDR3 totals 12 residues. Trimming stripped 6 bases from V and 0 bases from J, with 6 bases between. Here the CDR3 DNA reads TGTGCCAGCAGTGGGTTCTCCTACGAGCAGTACTTC. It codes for CASSGFSYEQYF.

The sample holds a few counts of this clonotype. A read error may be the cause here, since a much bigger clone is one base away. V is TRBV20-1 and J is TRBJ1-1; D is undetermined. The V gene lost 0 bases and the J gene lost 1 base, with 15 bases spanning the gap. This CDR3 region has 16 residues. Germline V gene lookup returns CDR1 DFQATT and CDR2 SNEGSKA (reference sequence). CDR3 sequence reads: CSARDYSGLPNTEAFF. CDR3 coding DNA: TGCAGTGCTAGAGATTATTCTGGGCTCCCGAACACTGAAGCTTTCTTT.

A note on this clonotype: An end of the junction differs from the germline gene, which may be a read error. CDR3 region: CAISELERSGANLLTF. In DNA, the CDR3 is TGTGCCATCAGTGAGCTAGAGCGTAGCGGGGCCAACCTCCTGACTTTC. The gene calls are TRBV10-3 and TRBJ2-6; 8 positions agree with TRBD2. CDR3 length: 16 residues. The V gene's germline CDR1 is ENHRY and CDR2 SYGVKD.

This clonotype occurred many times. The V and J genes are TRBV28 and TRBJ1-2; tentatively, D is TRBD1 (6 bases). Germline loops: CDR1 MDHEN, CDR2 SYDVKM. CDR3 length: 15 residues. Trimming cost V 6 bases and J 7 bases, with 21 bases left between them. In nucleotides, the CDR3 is TGTGCCAGCAGACTCGGCTCGGGGGGGCAGGGTGGCTACACCTTC. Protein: CASRLGSGGQGGYTF.

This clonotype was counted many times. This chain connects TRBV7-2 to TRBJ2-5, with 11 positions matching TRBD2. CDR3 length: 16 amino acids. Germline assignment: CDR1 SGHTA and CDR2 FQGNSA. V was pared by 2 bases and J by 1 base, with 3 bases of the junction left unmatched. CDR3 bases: TGTGCCAGCAGCTTACTAGCGGGAGGCGGCCAAGAGACCCAGTACTTC. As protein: CASSLLAGGGQETQYF.

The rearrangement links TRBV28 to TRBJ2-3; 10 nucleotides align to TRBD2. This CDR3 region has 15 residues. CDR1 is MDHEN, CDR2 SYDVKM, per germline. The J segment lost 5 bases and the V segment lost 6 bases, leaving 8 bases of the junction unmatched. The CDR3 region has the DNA TGTGCCAGCAGACGGACTAGCGGACTTCAAGATACGCAGTATTTT. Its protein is CASRRTSGLQDTQYF.

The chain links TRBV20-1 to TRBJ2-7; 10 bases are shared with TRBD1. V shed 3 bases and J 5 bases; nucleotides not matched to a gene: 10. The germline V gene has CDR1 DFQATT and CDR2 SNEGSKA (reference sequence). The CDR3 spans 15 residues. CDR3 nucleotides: TGCAGTGCTAGCTCCGGGACAGGGGTCTACAACGAGCAGTACTTC. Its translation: CSASSGTGVYNEQYF.

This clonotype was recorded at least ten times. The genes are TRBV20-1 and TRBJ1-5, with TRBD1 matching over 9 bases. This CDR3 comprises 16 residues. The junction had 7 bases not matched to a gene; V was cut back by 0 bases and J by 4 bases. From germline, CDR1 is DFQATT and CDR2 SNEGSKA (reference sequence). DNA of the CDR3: TGCAGTGCTAGAGACTTCCGAGGGACAGGGAATCAGCCCCAGCATTTT. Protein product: CSARDFRGTGNQPQHF.

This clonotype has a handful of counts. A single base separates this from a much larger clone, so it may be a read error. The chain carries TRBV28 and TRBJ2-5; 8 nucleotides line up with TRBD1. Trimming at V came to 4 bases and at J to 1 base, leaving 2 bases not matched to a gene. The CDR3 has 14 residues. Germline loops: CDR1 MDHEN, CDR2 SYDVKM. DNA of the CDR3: TGTGCCAGCAGTTCGACAGGGGCCCAAGAGACCCAGTACTTC. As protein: CASSSTGAQETQYF.

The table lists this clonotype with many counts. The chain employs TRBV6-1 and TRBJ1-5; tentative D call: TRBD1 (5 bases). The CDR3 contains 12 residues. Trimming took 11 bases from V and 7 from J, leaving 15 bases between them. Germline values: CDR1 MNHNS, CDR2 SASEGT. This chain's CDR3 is CAVHRDVQPQHF. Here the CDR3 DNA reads TGTGCCGTCCATCGGGACGTCCAGCCCCAGCATTTT.

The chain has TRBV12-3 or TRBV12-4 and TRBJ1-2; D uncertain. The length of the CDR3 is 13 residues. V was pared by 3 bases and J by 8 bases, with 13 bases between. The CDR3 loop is CASSFLRVVGYTF. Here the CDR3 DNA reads TGTGCCAGCAGTTTTCTCCGGGTAGTGGGCTACACCTTC.

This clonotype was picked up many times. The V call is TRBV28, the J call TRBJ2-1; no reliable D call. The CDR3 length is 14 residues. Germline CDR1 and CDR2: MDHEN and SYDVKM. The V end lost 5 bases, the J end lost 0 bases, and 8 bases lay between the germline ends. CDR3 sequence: CASSGGLSYNEQFF. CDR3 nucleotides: TGTGCCAGCAGTGGCGGCCTCTCCTACAATGAGCAGTTCTTC. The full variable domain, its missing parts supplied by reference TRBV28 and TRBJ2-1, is DVKVTQSSRYLVKRTGEKVFLECVQDMDHENMFWYRQDPGLGLRLIYFSYDVKMKEKGDIPEGYSVSREKKERFSLILESASTNQTSMYLCASSGGLSYNEQFFGPGTRLTVL.